A single sample gave rise to the 9 T cell receptor beta chains below, sequenced in a study of cytomegalovirus exposure and HLA in healthy donors. The PCR contained 60 Vbeta and 13 Jbeta primers. Clones were sequenced by immunoSEQ multiplex PCR, and TCRdb holds only the in-frame ones, with some missing. This table holds more than 100,000 clones, approximately 87% found once. Sequencing was carried out using PBMCs. The receptors shown here come from a man aged 40-50 years in good health and CMV-seronegative.

This clone showed up just a few times. The chain joins TRBV5-1 to TRBJ2-2, with TRBD1 as a possible D gene (8 bases). V lost 4 bases to trimming and J lost 4 bases, with 14 bases between them. CDR3 size: 15 residues. In germline, CDR1 is SGHRS, CDR2 YFSETQ. DNA of the CDR3: TGCGCCAGCAGCGGAAACAGGGGGGGCACCGGGGAGCTGTTTTTT. This translates into CASSGNRGGTGELFF.

This clone was seen just once. The chain joins TRBV14 to TRBJ1-2; unclear D gene. The CDR3 has 13 amino acids. Germline V gene sequence: CDR1 SGHDN, CDR2 FVKESK. With 1 base removed from V and 2 bases from J, the gap between germline ends came to 5 bases. The CDR3 bases are TGTGCCAGCAGCCAAGTTCAGAACTATGGCTACACCTTC. Its protein product is CASSQVQNYGYTF.

This clone was seen only once. The J gene is TRBJ1-1, the V gene TRBV5-1; D unclear. Trimming took off 1 base at V and 4 bases at J, with 14 bases between the two ends. The CDR3 totals 15 residues. Germline CDR1 is SGHRS and CDR2 is YFSETQ. Written as DNA, the CDR3 is TGCGCCAGCAGCTTGTCCGTACCCCCAGGCACTGAAGCTTTCTTT. This codes for CASSLSVPPGTEAFF.

The chain uses TRBV6-6 and TRBJ1-5, with 8 positions matching TRBD1. Unmatched junction bases numbered 11, after V lost 6 bases and J lost 7 bases. Germline CDR1 MNHNY, CDR2 SVGAGI (reference sequence). The CDR3 totals 15 residues. The CDR3 DNA reads TGTGCCAGCAGGTACGCCCAGACAGGGGAACAGCCCCAGCATTTT. Amino acids: CASRYAQTGEQPQHF.

This clone occurred once. The J gene is TRBJ1-3, the V gene TRBV5-1; 9 bases line up with TRBD1. Germline V gene lookup returns CDR1 SGHRS and CDR2 YFSETQ. This CDR3 has 15 amino acids. V shed 4 bases and J 3 bases; nucleotides not matched to a gene: 5. CDR3 amino acids: CASSPRTGDGNTIYF. Written as DNA, the CDR3 is TGCGCCAGCAGCCCGCGGACAGGGGATGGAAACACCATATATTTT.

V is TRBV6-5 and J is TRBJ2-7, with unresolved D. In germline, CDR1 is MNHEY, CDR2 SVGAGI. The V end was cut by 10 bases, the J end by 3 bases, with 13 bases between. The CDR3 length is 12 residues. The CDR3 DNA sequence: TGTGCCACCCTCTCAGGTGGCTACGAGCAGTACTTC. Protein product: CATLSGGYEQYF.

The V and J genes are TRBV18 and TRBJ2-7; D might be TRBD1 (6 bases). The V gene lost 5 bases and the J gene lost 3 bases, with 14 bases spanning the gap. The CDR3 has 14 amino acids. Germline V gene lookup returns CDR1 KGHSH and CDR2 LQKENI. CDR3 region: CASSLQGEGYEQYF. CDR3 in DNA: TGTGCCAGCTCATTACAGGGAGAGGGCTACGAGCAGTACTTC.

The V call is TRBV27, the J call TRBJ1-4; perhaps TRBD1 as D (6 bases). Trimming took 6 bases from V and 7 from J, leaving 15 bases between them. CDR1 is MNHEY and CDR2 is SMNVEV in the germline V gene (reference sequence). The CDR3 length is 14 residues. In DNA form, the CDR3 reads TGTGCCAGCAGCCCGGGACATATTACTGAAAAACTGTTTTTT. Translation: CASSPGHITEKLFF.

The chain employs TRBV18 and TRBJ2-7; 9 nucleotides match TRBD1. J was trimmed by 6 bases and V by 2 bases; bases with no gene match: 8. CDR3 size: 15 residues. Germline CDR1 and CDR2: KGHSH and LQKENI. The CDR3 coding sequence is TGTGCCAGCTCACCAGGACGGGACAGGGTTGGCGAGCAGTACTTC. Translation gives CASSPGRDRVGEQYF. Based on the CDR3 plus reference TRBV18 and TRBJ2-7, the full variable domain is NAGVMQNPRHLVRRRGQEARLRCSPMKGHSHVYWYRQLPEEGLKFMVYLQKENIIDESGMPKERFSAEFPKEGPSILRIQQVVRGDSAAYFCASSPGRDRVGEQYFGPGTRLTVT.